This TCR beta chain is drawn from a study of blood T cell repertoires in COVID-19. Study-wide background: Italy, Spain and the United States were the sources of the convalescent and acute COVID-19 samples. In each case, the material was cDNA or gDNA derived from T cells, B-cell-depleted T cells, or PBMCs.

Allocation to cohorts depended on clinical history reported by the participants. Original data processing: Nucleated cell counts were estimated from reference gene primer amplification. Data came from immunoSEQ multiplex PCR; TCRdb stores just in-frame clones and leaves some out. D and trimming were read from the DNA, whereas the V and J calls and clone size are those reported in that table. This table holds fewer than 200,000 clones, roughly 80% found once. This CDR3 has 18 residues. With V trimmed by 5 bases and J by 6 bases, 11 bases remained unmatched. Germline values: CDR1 LGHDT, CDR2 YNNKEL (reference sequence).

Input material: PBMCs or T cells enriched from blood (not recorded which). The TCR sequence derives from a woman aged 60-75 years with acute COVID-19. The chain has TRBV3-1 (or the pseudogene TRBV3-2) and TRBJ2-4; the match to TRBD2 covers 15 bases. The CDR3 protein is CASSTRLRTSGGANIQYF. CDR3 nucleotides: TGTGCCAGCAGCACAAGATTGAGGACTAGCGGGGGGGCAAACATTCAGTACTTC.